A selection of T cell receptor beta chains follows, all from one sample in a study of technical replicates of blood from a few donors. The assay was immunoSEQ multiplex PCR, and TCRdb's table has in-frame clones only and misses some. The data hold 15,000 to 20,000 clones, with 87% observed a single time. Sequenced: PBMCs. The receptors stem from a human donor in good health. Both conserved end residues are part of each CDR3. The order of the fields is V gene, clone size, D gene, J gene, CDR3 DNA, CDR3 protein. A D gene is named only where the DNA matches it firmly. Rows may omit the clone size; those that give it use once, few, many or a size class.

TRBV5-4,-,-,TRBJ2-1,TGTGCCAGCAGTATGGACAGTAACTCCTACAATGAGCAGTTCTTC,CASSMDSNSYNEQFF
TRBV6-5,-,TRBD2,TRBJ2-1,TGTGCCAGCACTTTGACTAGCGGAGGAGACAATGAGCAGTTCTTC,CASTLTSGGDNEQFF
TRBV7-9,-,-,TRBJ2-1,TGTGCCAGCAGCAGCGGCTACAATGAGCAGTTCTTC,CASSSGYNEQFF
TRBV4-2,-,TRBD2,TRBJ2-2,TGTGCCAGCAACTTAGGAGGATCTAGCGGGAGGGCCGGGGAGCTGTTTTTT,CASNLGGSSGRAGELFF
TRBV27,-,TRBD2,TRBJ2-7,TGTGCCAGCAGTTTAGGGACTAGCGGTCTGAGCTACGAGCAGTACTTC,CASSLGTSGLSYEQYF
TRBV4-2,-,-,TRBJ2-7,TGTGCCAGCAGCCAATCTTTACTAGTAACCCATATGGTCTACGAGCAGTACTTC,CASSQSLLVTHMVYEQYF
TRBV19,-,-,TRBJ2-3,TGTGCCAGTAGTTATGGCGGATACACAGATACGCAGTATTTT,CASSYGGYTDTQYF
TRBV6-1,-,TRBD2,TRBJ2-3,TGTGCCAGCAGTGAAGAGAGGGGAAGGACTAGCGGGAGGGCCCAAGATACGCAGTATTTT,CASSEERGRTSGRAQDTQYF
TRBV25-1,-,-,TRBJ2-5,TGTGCCAGCAGTGACCCGGGAGCGGAGACCCAGTACTTC,CASSDPGAETQYF
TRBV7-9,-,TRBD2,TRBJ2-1,TGTGCCAGCAGCCCCGGGGGGGGAGTTGAGCAGTTCTTC,CASSPGGGVEQFF
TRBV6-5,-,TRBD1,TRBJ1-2,TGTGCCAGCAGTTTCGACAGGGCGAACTATGGCTACACCTTC,CASSFDRANYGYTF
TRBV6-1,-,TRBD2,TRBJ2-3,TGTGCCAGCAGTCAAGCTCTACTAGCGGGTGCTACTAGCACAGATACGCAGTATTTT,CASSQALLAGATSTDTQYF
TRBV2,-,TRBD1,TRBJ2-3,TGTGCCAGCAGTGAGGGCCAGGGGGCAGATACGCAGTATTTT,CASSEGQGADTQYF
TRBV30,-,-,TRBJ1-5,TGTGCCTGGAGTGTAAGGGAGTCTCAGCCCCAGCATTTT,CAWSVRESQPQHF
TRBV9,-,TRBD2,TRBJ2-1,TGTGCCAGCAGCAGGACTAGCGGGAACAATGAGCAGTTCTTC,CASSRTSGNNEQFF
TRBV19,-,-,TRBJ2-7,TGTGCCAGTAGTAGGGAGCCATCAGGGGTGCCCTACGAGCAGTACTTC,CASSREPSGVPYEQYF
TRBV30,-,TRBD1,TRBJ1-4,TGTGCCTGGAGTGGCCGGGACAGGGGGCCTGTTAATGAAAAACTGTTTTTT,CAWSGRDRGPVNEKLFF
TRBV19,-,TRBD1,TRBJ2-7,TGTGCCAGTAGTGCGACAGGGACCTACGAGCAGTACTTC,CASSATGTYEQYF
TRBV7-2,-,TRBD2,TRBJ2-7,TGTGCCAGCAGCTTAACGACTAGCGGGAGTATGTCCTACGAGCAGTACTTC,CASSLTTSGSMSYEQYF
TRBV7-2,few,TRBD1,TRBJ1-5,TGTGCCAGCAGCTCCCGGGGTACAGGGGGACAGCCCCAGCATTTT,CASSSRGTGGQPQHF
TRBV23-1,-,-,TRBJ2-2,TGCGCCAGCAGTCCTAGGGCAGAAAGGGCGGGCACCGGGGAGCTGTTTTTT,CASSPRAERAGTGELFF
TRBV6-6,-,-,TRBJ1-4,TGTGCCACCTCTTTGCGGGGGGGGAATGAAAAACTGTTTTTT,CATSLRGGNEKLFF
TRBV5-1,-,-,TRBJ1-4,TGCGCCAGCAGCTTGTCAGGGGCGGATGAAAAACTGTTTTTT,CASSLSGADEKLFF
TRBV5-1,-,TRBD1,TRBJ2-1,TGCGCCAGCAGCTGGGCTCGACAGGGGAACAATGAGCAGTTCTTC,CASSWARQGNNEQFF
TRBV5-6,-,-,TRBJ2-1,TGTGCCAGCAGCTTGGGGGTGGCGGATGGGGGGATCAATGAGCAGTTCTTC,CASSLGVADGGINEQFF
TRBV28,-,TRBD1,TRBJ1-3,TGTGCCAGCAGTTCCCCCCATGGGGGACAGGGAGGAAACACCATATATTTT,CASSSPHGGQGGNTIYF
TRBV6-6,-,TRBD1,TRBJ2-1,TGTGCCAGCAGTTACTATTCGCGACAGGGGGAGGATGAGCAGTTCTTC,CASSYYSRQGEDEQFF
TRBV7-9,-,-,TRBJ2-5,TGTGCCAGCAGCTTAGGCCCGACTAGTCAAGAGACCCAGTACTTC,CASSLGPTSQETQYF
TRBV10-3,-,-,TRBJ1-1,TGTGCCATCAGTGATGCCCGGGGTGGGAACACTGAAGCTTTCTTT,CAISDARGGNTEAFF
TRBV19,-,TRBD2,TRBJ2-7,TGTGCCAGTACCCGGAGGGAGGGCCAGAGACCACAATACGAGCAGTACTTC,CASTRREGQRPQYEQYF
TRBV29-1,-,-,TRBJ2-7,TGCAGCGTTGAAACAGCCTACGAGCAGTACTTC,CSVETAYEQYF
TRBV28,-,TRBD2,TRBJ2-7,TGTGCCAGCAGTCCACCCGGGACTAGCGGGGCGTACGAGCAGTACTTC,CASSPPGTSGAYEQYF
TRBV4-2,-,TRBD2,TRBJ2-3,TGTGCCAGCAGCACCCGGACTAGCGGGAGATCGGATACGCAGTATTTT,CASSTRTSGRSDTQYF
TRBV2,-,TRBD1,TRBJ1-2,TGTGCCAGCAGCGACAGGGTTTTGAACTATGGCTACACCTTC,CASSDRVLNYGYTF
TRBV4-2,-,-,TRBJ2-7,TGTGCCAGCAGCCGTGGCGGGGGCCCAACCTACGAGCAGTACTTC,CASSRGGGPTYEQYF
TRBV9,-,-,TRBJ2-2,TGTGCCAGCAGCGTAGGGAATAGCGGTTCTACCGGGGAGCTGTTTTTT,CASSVGNSGSTGELFF
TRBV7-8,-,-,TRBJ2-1,TGTGCCAGCAGCTCCTTAGGCCTAGTGGGGCAGTTCTTC,CASSSLGLVGQFF
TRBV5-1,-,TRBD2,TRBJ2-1,TGCGCCAGCAGCTTGGTGCTAGCGGGCCACAATGAGCAGTTCTTC,CASSLVLAGHNEQFF
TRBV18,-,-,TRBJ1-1,TGTGCCAGCTCACCACAGGAGGAGAACACTGAAGCTTTCTTT,CASSPQEENTEAFF
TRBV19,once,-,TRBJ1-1,TGTGCCAGTAGCAGAAGGACGGAGGCTGAAGCTTTCTTT,CASSRRTEAEAFF
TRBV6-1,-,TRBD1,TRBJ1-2,TGTGCCAGCATTCCTACAGGGGGGTATGGCTACACCTTC,CASIPTGGYGYTF
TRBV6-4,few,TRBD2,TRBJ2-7,TGTGCCAGCAGTGAGAGTAGCGGGAGCCACGAGCAGTACTTC,CASSESSGSHEQYF
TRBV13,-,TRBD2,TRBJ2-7,TGTGCCAGCAGCTCCTGGACTAGCGGGGTAAACTCCTACGAGCAGTACTTC,CASSSWTSGVNSYEQYF
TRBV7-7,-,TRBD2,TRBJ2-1,TGTGCCAGCAGCTTAAGACTAGCGGGAGGGTTCAATGAGCAGTTCTTC,CASSLRLAGGFNEQFF
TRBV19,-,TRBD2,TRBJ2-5,TGTGCCAGCTCTCTTGCGGGAGTCGGGGAGACCCAGTACTTC,CASSLAGVGETQYF